Presented here are 16 T cell receptor beta chains from one specimen sequenced in a study of blood T cells in healthy people across ages. A second PCR, run for about 6 to 11 cycles, used a sample-barcoded 5' primer plus a J-beta primer mix. TCRdb reanalysed the 5' RACE reads using MiXCR and keeps one entry per CDR3 protein. This table holds about 930,000 distinct CDR3 sequences, around 29% found once. The same data also went into a second study, on T cells of mothers and their children.

The sequencing input was blood. The receptors were gathered from a woman in her 40s in good health.

This clonotype has more than one count but fewer than ten. This chain joins TRBV5-1 and TRBJ2-1; 8 positions agree with TRBD1. CDR1 is SGHRS and CDR2 is YFSETQ in the germline V gene. The CDR3 runs 15 residues. The ends lost 4 bases at V and 5 bases at J; junction bases unmatched: 8. CDR3 residues: CASSAQGAHNNEQFF. The CDR3 bases are TGCGCCAGCAGCGCCCAGGGGGCGCACAACAATGAGCAGTTCTTC.

Remarks on this clonotype: Given a much more abundant clone one base away, this may be a read error. The chain's CDR3 is CVSSHQGSYNEQFF. The CDR3 DNA reads as TGTGTCAGCAGCCACCAGGGCTCCTACAATGAGCAGTTCTTC. J is TRBJ2-1 and V is TRBV3-1; D possibly corresponds to TRBD1 (5 bases). Germline lookup yields CDR1 LGHDT and CDR2 YNNKEL (reference sequence). This CDR3 spans 14 amino acids.

As for this clonotype: A much larger clone sits a single nucleotide away, making a read error possible. In this CDR3 the conserved last residue, phenylalanine or tryptophan, is missing, so a read error is likely. The chain recombines TRBV15 with TRBJ1-5; D remains unclear. CDR1 LNHNV and CDR2 YYDKDF come from the germline V gene (reference sequence). CDR3 length equals 15 residues. Between the trimmed V and J ends, which lost 0 bases and 3 bases, there was a span of 9 bases. In DNA form, the CDR3 reads TGTGCCACCAGCAGAGACCCGGGTGTCAATCAGCCCCAGCATTGT. It translates to CATSRDPGVNQPQHC.

This clonotype was found many times. The chain has TRBV25-1 and TRBJ2-1; the match to TRBD2 covers 9 bases. With 3 bases clipped from V and 4 bases from J, the junction kept 7 bases outside the gene matches. CDR3 length: 16 amino acids. Germline V gives CDR1 MGHDK, CDR2 SYGVNS. CDR3 bases: TGTGCCAGCAGTGAGACTAGCGGAAAATCATACAATGAGCAGTTCTTC. It yields the protein CASSETSGKSYNEQFF. The full variable domain, its missing parts supplied by reference TRBV25-1 and TRBJ2-1, is EADIYQTPRYLVIGTGKKITLECSQTMGHDKMYWYQQDPGMELHLIHYSYGVNSTEKGDLSSESTVSRIRTEHFPLTLESARPSHTSQYLCASSETSGKSYNEQFFGPGTRLTVL.

With regard to this clonotype: A much larger clone differs by one base, so this may be a read error. CDR3 region: CSVVGRGTDTQYF. The DNA for the CDR3 is TGCAGCGTTGTTGGGCGGGGCACAGATACGCAGTATTTT. The chain joins TRBV29-1 to TRBJ2-3; a possible D gene is TRBD2 (5 bases). Trimming stripped 4 bases from V and 1 base from J, with 9 bases between. CDR1 is SQVTM, CDR2 ANQGSEA, per germline. This CDR3 has 13 residues.

This clonotype was seen only a few times. The V call is TRBV5-6, the J call TRBJ1-5, with D possibly being TRBD1 (6 bases). V lost 2 bases, J lost 6 bases, and 15 bases lay in between. This CDR3 has 15 amino acids. Germline assignment: CDR1 SGHDT and CDR2 YYEEEE. The CDR3 loop reads CASSFRGGLGQPQHF. The CDR3 region has the DNA TGTGCCAGCAGCTTTCGGGGGGGGCTCGGTCAGCCCCAGCATTTT.

V is TRBV7-2 and J is TRBJ2-1; 7 bases are shared with TRBD2. From germline, CDR1 is SGHTA and CDR2 FQGNSA. Trimming cost V 5 bases and J 5 bases; bases outside gene matches: 9. This CDR3 is 15 amino acids long. The CDR3 loop reads CASSLPGGWDNEQFF. Here the CDR3 DNA reads TGTGCCAGCAGCCTCCCCGGGGGGTGGGACAATGAGCAGTTCTTC. Drawing the rest from reference TRBV7-2 and TRBJ2-1, the complete variable domain is GAGVSQSPSNKVTEKGKDVELRCDPISGHTALYWYRQSLGQGLEFLIYFQGNSAPDKSGLPSDRFSAERTGGSVSTLTIQRTQQEDSAVYLCASSLPGGWDNEQFFGPGTRLTVL.

This clonotype was recorded only once. This chain connects TRBV20-1 to TRBJ2-7, with 12 positions matching TRBD2. The CDR3 extends over 16 amino acids. V lost 5 bases and J lost 1; bases outside the gene matches: 9. CDR1 DFQATT and CDR2 SNEGSKA come from the germline V gene (reference sequence). The CDR3 protein is CSAEPRTSGASYEQYF. The CDR3 DNA reads as TGCAGTGCTGAACCTAGGACTAGCGGGGCTTCCTACGAGCAGTACTTC.

This chain uses TRBV20-1 with TRBJ2-3; TRBD2 aligns across 10 bases. Germline trimming cut 3 bases from V and 1 base from J; bases unmatched to any gene: 1. CDR1 DFQATT and CDR2 SNEGSKA come from the germline V gene (reference sequence). This CDR3 comprises 14 residues. CDR3 loop: CSARTSGRTDTQYF. DNA for the CDR3: TGCAGTGCTAGGACTAGCGGGCGCACAGATACGCAGTATTTT.

To note about this clonotype: At one of its ends the junction is not consistent with the germline gene, which may arise from a read error. The chain joins TRBV7-7 to TRBJ2-1, with TRBD1 matching over 11 bases. Germline V CDR1 and CDR2: SSHAT, FNYEAQ (reference sequence). This CDR3 region has 13 residues. CDR3 nucleotide sequence: TGTGCTAGCAGCCCCGGGACAGGGGGGACCCAGTTCTTC. Protein: CASSPGTGGTQFF.

This clonotype was recorded a few times. The chain uses TRBV6-6 and TRBJ1-5, with 10 bases lining up with TRBD1. From germline, CDR1 is MNHNY and CDR2 SVGAGI (reference sequence). J lost 3 bases, V lost 5 bases, and 1 base had no gene match. The CDR3 is made up of 14 amino acids. CDR3 in amino acids: CASSRQGANQPQHF. The CDR3 DNA reads TGTGCCAGCAGTAGACAGGGGGCCAATCAGCCCCAGCATTTT.

This clonotype was observed at least ten times. CDR3 amino acids: CASSPAPNQPQHF. Here the CDR3 DNA reads TGTGCCAGCAGCCCAGCCCCCAATCAGCCCCAGCATTTT. J is TRBJ1-5 and V is TRBV6-5; D is unresolved. The V and J ends lost 6 bases and 3 bases respectively, with 9 bases between them. CDR1 is MNHEY and CDR2 is SVGAGI in the germline V gene. The CDR3 sequence is 13 residues long.

The rearrangement links TRBV20-1 to TRBJ1-1, with 8 nucleotides matching TRBD1. The CDR3 has 13 amino acids. V shed 5 bases, J shed 4 bases, and the junction held 6 bases outside the gene matches. The germline V gene encodes CDR1 DFQATT and CDR2 SNEGSKA (reference sequence). The CDR3 DNA sequence: TGCAGTGCTCCGACAGGGGTGGGCACTGAAGCTTTCTTT. Its translation is CSAPTGVGTEAFF.

The table lists this clonotype with many counts. The rearrangement uses TRBV12-3 or TRBV12-4 and TRBJ2-1; 13 nucleotides align to TRBD2. V was pared by 5 bases and J by 4 bases, with 5 bases of the junction left unmatched. There are 16 residues in the CDR3. The CDR3 coding sequence is TGTGCCAGCAGTCCTGGGACTAGCGGGGAATACAATGAGCAGTTCTTC. Encoded protein: CASSPGTSGEYNEQFF.

This sequence joins TRBV7-9 and TRBJ2-3, with 8 bases identical to TRBD1. CDR1 is SEHNR and CDR2 is FQNEAQ in the germline V gene (reference sequence). V shed 5 bases and J 3 bases; nucleotides not matched to a gene: 7. This CDR3 contains 15 residues. In nucleotides, the CDR3 is TGTGCCAGCAGCCGAATCCAGGGGGCAACAGATACGCAGTATTTT. As protein: CASSRIQGATDTQYF.

The gene calls are TRBV10-3 and TRBJ2-7, with D unresolved. Trimming took 0 bases from V and 6 from J, leaving 15 bases between them. Germline V lookup: CDR1 ENHRY, CDR2 SYGVKD. This CDR3 has 15 residues. CDR3: CAISESVWRNAEQYF. The CDR3 DNA follows: TGTGCCATCAGTGAGTCGGTATGGAGAAACGCCGAGCAGTACTTC.